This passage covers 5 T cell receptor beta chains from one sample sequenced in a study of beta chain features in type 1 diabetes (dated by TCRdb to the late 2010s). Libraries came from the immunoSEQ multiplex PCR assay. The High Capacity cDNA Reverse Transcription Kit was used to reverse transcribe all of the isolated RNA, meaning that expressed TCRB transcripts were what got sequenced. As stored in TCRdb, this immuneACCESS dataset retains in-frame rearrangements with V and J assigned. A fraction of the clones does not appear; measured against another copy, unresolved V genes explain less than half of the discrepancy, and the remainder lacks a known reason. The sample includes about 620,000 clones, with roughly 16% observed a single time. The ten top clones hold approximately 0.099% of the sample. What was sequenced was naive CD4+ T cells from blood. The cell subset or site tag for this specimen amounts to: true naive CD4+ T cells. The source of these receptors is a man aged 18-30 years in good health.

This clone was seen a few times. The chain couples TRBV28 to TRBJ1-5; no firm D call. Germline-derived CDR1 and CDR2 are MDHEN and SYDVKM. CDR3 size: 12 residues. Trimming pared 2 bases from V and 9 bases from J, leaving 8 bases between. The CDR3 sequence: CASSLQTRPQHF. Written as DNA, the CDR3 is TGTGCCAGCAGTTTACAAACAAGGCCCCAGCATTTT.

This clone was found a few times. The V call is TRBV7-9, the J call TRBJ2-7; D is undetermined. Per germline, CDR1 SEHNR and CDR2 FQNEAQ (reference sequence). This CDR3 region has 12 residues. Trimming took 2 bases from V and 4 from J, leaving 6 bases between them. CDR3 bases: TGTGCCAGCAGCTTACCCGCGTACGAGCAGTACTTC. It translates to CASSLPAYEQYF.

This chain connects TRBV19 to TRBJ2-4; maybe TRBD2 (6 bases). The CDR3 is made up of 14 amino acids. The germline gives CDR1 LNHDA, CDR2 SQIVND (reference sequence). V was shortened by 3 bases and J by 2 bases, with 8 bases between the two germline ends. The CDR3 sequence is CASSIGGSKNIQYF. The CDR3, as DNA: TGTGCCAGTAGTATTGGGGGGTCCAAAAACATTCAGTACTTC.

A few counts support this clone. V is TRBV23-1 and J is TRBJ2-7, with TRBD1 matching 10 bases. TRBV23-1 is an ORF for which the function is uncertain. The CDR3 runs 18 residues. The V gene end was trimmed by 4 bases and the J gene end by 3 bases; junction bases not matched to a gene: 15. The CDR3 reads CASSPSSIPRDRGYEQYF. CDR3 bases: TGCGCCAGCAGTCCATCCTCGATCCCCCGGGACAGGGGCTACGAGCAGTACTTC.

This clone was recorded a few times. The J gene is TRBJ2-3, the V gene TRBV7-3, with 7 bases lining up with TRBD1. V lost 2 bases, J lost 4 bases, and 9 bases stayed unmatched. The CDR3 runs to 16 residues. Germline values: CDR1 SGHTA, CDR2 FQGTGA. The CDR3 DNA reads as TGTGCCAGCAGCTTAGACAGGGTTGGCGTCGCAGATACGCAGTATTTT. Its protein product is CASSLDRVGVADTQYF.